Shown below are 15 T cell receptor beta chains from a single sample sequenced in a study of beta chain features in type 1 diabetes. As every portion of the isolated RNA was reverse transcribed, the sequencing read expressed TCRB transcripts. Libraries were prepared by immunoSEQ multiplex PCR; TCRdb keeps only in-frame clonotypes and omits some of them. The sample lists around 200,000 clones; roughly an eighth were seen once. The sequenced sample consisted of central memory CD4+ T cells from blood. The receptors stem from a woman aged 18-35 years in good health.

The chain couples TRBV5-4 to TRBJ2-3, with a weak D call TRBD2 (6 bases). The CDR3 is made up of 13 amino acids. Trimming removed 10 bases from V and 2 bases from J, with 14 bases in between. Germline-derived CDR1 and CDR2 are SGHNT and YYREEE (reference sequence). The CDR3 reads CAPGEDITDTQYF. The DNA of the CDR3 is TGTGCCCCCGGGGAGGACATCACAGATACGCAGTATTTT.

This clone has a handful of counts. This chain uses TRBV2 with TRBJ2-1; 10 positions match TRBD2. The length of the CDR3 is 17 residues. J lost 3 bases, V lost 8 bases, and 13 bases had no gene match. Germline V CDR1 and CDR2: SNHLY, FYNNEI. DNA of the CDR3: TGTGCCAGCGGGGGACCCCGGACTAGCGGCGTCTACAATGAGCAGTTCTTC. Translation: CASGGPRTSGVYNEQFF. Full variable domain (missing parts from reference TRBV2 and TRBJ2-1): EPEVTQTPSHQVTQMGQEVILRCVPISNHLYFYWYRQILGQKVEFLVSFYNNEISEKSEIFDDQFSVERPDGSNFTLKIRSTKLEDSAMYFCASGGPRTSGVYNEQFFGPGTRLTVL.

This clone was found a few times. The genes are TRBV30 and TRBJ1-3, with 8 bases fitting TRBD1. The germline V gene has CDR1 GTSNPN and CDR2 SVGIG (reference sequence). The CDR3 totals 15 residues. The V segment lost 3 bases and the J segment 4 bases; nucleotides outside the gene matches: 8. CDR3 DNA: TGTGCCTGGAGCGGGAGAACAGGGGGAGGAAACACCATATATTTT. This encodes CAWSGRTGGGNTIYF.

About this clone itself: At the DNA level, this CDR3 is encoded by other sequences in the same sample as well. V usage is TRBV5-4 and J usage is TRBJ2-5, with a tentative D call TRBD2 (5 bases). This CDR3 comprises 13 residues. CDR1 and CDR2 from the germline V gene are SGHNT and YYREEE (reference sequence). V dropped 2 bases and J dropped 2 bases, with 7 bases sitting between them. The chain's CDR3 is CASSFSGQETQYF. The CDR3 DNA reads as TGTGCCAGCAGCTTCAGCGGACAAGAGACCCAGTACTTC. The full variable domain, completed using reference TRBV5-4 and TRBJ2-5, is ETGVTQSPTHLIKTRGQQVTLRCSSQSGHNTVSWYQQALGQGPQFIFQYYREEENGRGNFPPRFSGLQFPNYSSELNVNALELDDSALYLCASSFSGQETQYFGPGTRLLVL.

The CDR3 is CSVGEDRGNEQFF. CDR3 nucleotide sequence: TGCAGCGTTGGGGAGGACAGGGGTAATGAGCAGTTCTTC. This chain uses TRBV29-1 with TRBJ2-1; the match to TRBD1 covers 9 bases. The CDR3 contains 13 residues. Germline V gene data show CDR1 as SQVTM and CDR2 as ANQGSEA. J lost 7 bases, V lost 4 bases, and 5 bases had no gene match.

This sequence joins TRBV11-2 and TRBJ2-7; 11 bases agree with TRBD2. The V and J ends lost 2 bases and 3 bases, in that order; junction bases with no gene match: 3. The CDR3 is 15 residues long. The V gene's germline CDR1 is SGHAT and CDR2 FQNNGV. CDR3 nucleotides: TGTGCCAGCAGCTTACAAGGGACTAGCGGCTACGAGCAGTACTTC. Protein: CASSLQGTSGYEQYF.

The chain uses TRBV9 and TRBJ1-4, with 9 bases that match TRBD1. Germline V gene data show CDR1 as SGDLS and CDR2 as YYNGEE. Unmatched junction bases numbered 14, after V lost 5 bases and J lost 6 bases. CDR3 length equals 17 residues. The CDR3 coding sequence is TGTGCCAGCAGTGAACCCAATACCGGGACAGGGTATGAAAAACTGTTTTTT. Its protein product is CASSEPNTGTGYEKLFF.

This clone was counted a few times. CDR3 sequence: CASSGLAGMSYEQYF. CDR3 nucleotide sequence: TGTGCCAGCAGTGGGCTAGCGGGAATGTCCTACGAGCAGTACTTC. The chain joins TRBV25-1 to TRBJ2-7; TRBD2 agrees at 9 bases. The CDR3 consists of 15 residues. Trimming cost V 4 bases and J 1 base; bases outside gene matches: 5. Germline CDR1 is MGHDK and CDR2 is SYGVNS.

This clone was recorded many times. Other DNA sequences in the same sample also yield this CDR3. The rearrangement joins TRBV7-2 to TRBJ2-2, with TRBD1 identical over 8 bases. Germline V lookup: CDR1 SGHTA, CDR2 FQGNSA. The J segment lost 1 base and the V segment lost 5 bases, leaving 3 bases of the junction unmatched. The CDR3 loop spans 15 amino acids. The CDR3 DNA follows: TGTGCCAGCAGCCTCGGGACAGGGAACACCGGGGAGCTGTTTTTT. It is translated as CASSLGTGNTGELFF. Combining the CDR3 with reference TRBV7-2 and TRBJ2-2 gives the whole variable domain GAGVSQSPSNKVTEKGKDVELRCDPISGHTALYWYRQSLGQGLEFLIYFQGNSAPDKSGLPSDRFSAERTGGSVSTLTIQRTQQEDSAVYLCASSLGTGNTGELFFGEGSRLTVL.

This clone has more than one count but fewer than ten. The chain carries TRBV30 and TRBJ1-2, with a tentative D call TRBD1 (5 bases). Trimming took off 3 bases at V and 2 bases at J, with 16 bases between the two ends. CDR3 length: 15 residues. Germline V gene sequence: CDR1 GTSNPN, CDR2 SVGIG (reference sequence). The CDR3 protein is CAWRPRVPRNYGYTF. The CDR3 bases are TGTGCCTGGAGGCCCAGGGTTCCCCGAAACTATGGCTACACCTTC. Filled out from reference TRBV30 and TRBJ1-2, the complete variable domain reads SQTIHQWPATLVQPVGSPLSLECTVEGTSNPNLYWYRQAAGRGLQLLFYSVGIGQISSEVPQNLSASRPQDRQFILSSKKLLLSDSGFYLCAWRPRVPRNYGYTFGSGTRLTVV.

This clone has at least ten counts. The chain recombines TRBV28 with TRBJ1-3; unclear D gene. The CDR3 is made up of 17 amino acids. Trimming pared 5 bases from V and 1 base from J, leaving 18 bases between. Germline CDR1 and CDR2: MDHEN and SYDVKM. DNA of the CDR3: TGTGCCAGCAGTCCCCGTGGAGGCCCTAAGTCTGGAAACACCATATATTTT. It yields the protein CASSPRGGPKSGNTIYF.

This clone was picked up a small number of times. Other DNA sequences within the sample encode an identical CDR3. CDR3 loop: CASSLVQGAITLTNEKLFF. CDR3 nucleotide sequence: TGTGCCAGCAGCTTAGTTCAGGGGGCGATCACGTTAACTAATGAAAAACTGTTTTTT. The chain links TRBV13 to TRBJ1-4, with 8 bases matching TRBD1. J gave up 1 base and V 1 base, and 11 bases lay outside the gene matches. The CDR3 spans 19 residues. In germline, CDR1 is PRHDT, CDR2 FYEKMQ (reference sequence).

In this sample, this clone turned up a few times. The genes are TRBV5-1 and TRBJ2-7; TRBD2 aligns across 12 bases. This CDR3 has 14 residues. The germline gives CDR1 SGHRS, CDR2 YFSETQ. V was pared by 3 bases and J by 3 bases, with 1 base of the junction left unmatched. The CDR3 spells CASSWGLAGYEQYF. The CDR3 region has the DNA TGCGCCAGCAGCTGGGGACTAGCGGGCTACGAGCAGTACTTC. The full variable domain, its missing parts supplied by reference TRBV5-1 and TRBJ2-7, is KAGVTQTPRYLIKTRGQQVTLSCSPISGHRSVSWYQQTPGQGLQFLFEYFSETQRNKGNFPGRFSGRQFSNSRSEMNVSTLELGDSALYLCASSWGLAGYEQYFGPGTRLTVT.

This clone came up a few times. V usage is TRBV27 and J usage is TRBJ2-3, with 9 bases matching TRBD2. Germline CDR1 is MNHEY and CDR2 is SMNVEV (reference sequence). The ends lost 6 bases at V and 4 bases at J; junction bases unmatched: 11. This CDR3 spans 16 amino acids. The CDR3 reads CASSLPGLAGPDTQYF. CDR3 in DNA: TGTGCCAGCAGCCTTCCGGGGCTAGCGGGACCAGATACGCAGTATTTT.

The DNA of the CDR3 is TGTGCCAGCAGCCTGACATTGAACACTGAAGCTTTCTTT. Its translation is CASSLTLNTEAFF. This rearrangement joins TRBV7-9 to TRBJ1-1; D not resolved. The CDR3 sequence is 13 residues long. Germline V gives CDR1 SEHNR, CDR2 FQNEAQ (reference sequence). V lost 5 bases and J lost 0, with 7 bases in between. Complete variable domain (other parts from reference TRBV7-9 and TRBJ1-1): DTGVSQNPRHKITKRGQNVTFRCDPISEHNRLYWYRQTLGQGPEFLTYFQNEAQLEKSRLLSDRFSAERPKGSFSTLEIQRTEQGDSAMYLCASSLTLNTEAFFGQGTRLTVV.